Below, 6 T cell receptor beta chains from the same sample are listed, as sequenced in a study of blood T cells in healthy people across ages (dated by TCRdb to the mid-2010s). The library was obtained by 5' RACE. The instrument was an Illumina HiSeq 2500. A second PCR of about 7 to 12 cycles was performed with a sample-barcoded 5' primer and a J-beta primer mix. The raw public reads went through TCRdb reprocessing: fastp at Q25, MiXCR clone calling, in-frame beta chains kept. Every CDR3 protein is listed once, alongside the most common genes and DNA of its rows. The sample table lists 450,000 to 650,000 distinct CDR3 sequences, about 24% of them with a count of one. Roughly 9% of the sample belongs to the ten largest clones. These data are also associated with another study on T cells of mothers and their children.

Material: blood. The receptors here all came from a boy aged 10-17 years in good health.

The V call is TRBV7-9, the J call TRBJ1-2, with a weak D call TRBD1 (5 bases). The germline CDR1 and CDR2 sequences are SEHNR and FQNEAQ (reference sequence). CDR3 length equals 13 residues. V was pared by 3 bases and J by 4 bases, with 9 bases between. The CDR3 reads CASSFDSSYGYTF. For the CDR3, the DNA is TGTGCCAGCAGCTTTGACAGTTCCTATGGCTACACCTTC.

This clonotype occurred a few times. This chain joins TRBV4-1 and TRBJ2-1; 7 bases line up with TRBD1. CDR1 is MGHRA, CDR2 YSYEKL, per germline. This CDR3 spans 15 amino acids. With 4 bases clipped from V and 8 bases from J, the junction kept 11 bases outside the gene matches. CDR3 sequence: CASSPWGRGIDEQFF. Written as DNA, the CDR3 is TGCGCCAGCAGCCCTTGGGGCAGGGGGATCGATGAGCAGTTCTTC.

The rearrangement uses TRBV4-3 and TRBJ2-5; no firm D call. V was clipped by 1 base and J by 2 bases, with 8 bases between them. There are 14 residues in the CDR3. Germline loops: CDR1 LGHNA, CDR2 YSLEER. The DNA for the CDR3 is TGCGCCAGCAGCCAAGTAGTAGGTCAAGAGACCCAGTACTTC. This sequence encodes CASSQVVGQETQYF.

The chain couples TRBV7-2 to TRBJ1-6, with no clear D. CDR1 SGHTA and CDR2 FQGNSA come from the germline V gene. V shed 6 bases and J shed 7 bases, with 13 bases lying between them. CDR3 length: 14 amino acids. The CDR3 nucleotides read TGTGCCAGCAGTTTGACAAGCCCGAATTCACCCCTCCACTTT. It encodes CASSLTSPNSPLHF.

This clonotype appeared a few times. The V call is TRBV7-2, the J call TRBJ2-7; 10 bases agree with TRBD1. Losses at the gene ends were 3 bases for V and 5 bases for J; bases not matched to a gene: 4. The CDR3 sequence is 14 residues long. Germline-derived CDR1 and CDR2 are SGHTA and FQGNSA. CDR3 DNA: TGTGCCAGCAGCTTCGGGACAGGGGAACACGAGCAGTACTTC. It encodes CASSFGTGEHEQYF.

This clonotype was seen more than once but under ten times. This rearrangement joins TRBV12-3 or TRBV12-4 to TRBJ2-2; 10 nucleotides match TRBD2. This CDR3 is built from 14 residues. The junction had 4 bases not matched to a gene; V was cut back by 2 bases and J by 10 bases. CDR3 nucleotide sequence: TGTGCCAGCAGTTTAACTAGCGGGGCACCGGAGCTGTTTTTT. Residues: CASSLTSGAPELFF.